A single sample is the source of the 21 T cell receptor beta chains below, sequenced in a study of shared clonotypes between healthy human individuals. Libraries were prepared by immunoSEQ multiplex PCR; TCRdb keeps only in-frame clonotypes and omits some of them. The table has about 980,000 clones, over 60% seen once. Sequencing was done on a sample of memory CD4+ T cells sorted from blood. Stated subset: CD45RA-negative fraction. These receptors were taken from a man between 18 and 29 years old in good health.

The chain joins TRBV18 to TRBJ2-3; TRBD2 matches at 9 bases. The CDR3 covers 16 residues. The ends lost 3 bases at V and 4 bases at J; junction bases unmatched: 8. Germline values: CDR1 KGHSH, CDR2 LQKENI. The CDR3, as DNA: TGTGCCAGCTCACCCCGGGGTAGCGGGAGATCAGATACGCAGTATTTT. Protein: CASSPRGSGRSDTQYF.

The chain recombines TRBV7-9 with TRBJ1-6; D ambiguous. V lost 2 bases and J 9 bases, leaving 8 bases between the germline ends. This CDR3 is built from 13 residues. Germline loops: CDR1 SEHNR, CDR2 FQNEAQ (reference sequence). The CDR3 is CASSLTALSPLHF. The CDR3 region has the DNA TGTGCCAGCAGCTTAACAGCCCTTTCACCCCTCCACTTT.

This clone was seen a single time. The rearrangement joins TRBV4-1 to TRBJ2-2, with D uncertain. Trimming removed 4 bases from V and 2 bases from J, with 8 bases in between. Germline V gene sequence: CDR1 MGHRA, CDR2 YSYEKL. The CDR3 is 14 residues long. This chain's CDR3 is CASSLGDNTGELFF. CDR3 coding DNA: TGCGCCAGCAGCCTAGGAGATAACACCGGGGAGCTGTTTTTT.

V usage is TRBV25-1 and J usage is TRBJ1-2; a weak D match, TRBD1 (5 bases). The V and J ends lost 5 bases and 0 bases respectively, with 13 bases between them. The CDR3 loop spans 15 amino acids. CDR1 MGHDK and CDR2 SYGVNS come from the germline V gene. CDR3 sequence: CASSKRTGANYGYTF. Written as DNA, the CDR3 is TGTGCCAGCAGTAAACGAACAGGAGCTAACTATGGCTACACCTTC.

The rearrangement links TRBV6-1 to TRBJ1-6; D is ambiguous. CDR3 length: 13 amino acids. Germline V gives CDR1 MNHNS, CDR2 SASEGT. The germline V and J ends were trimmed by 7 bases and 12 bases, with 16 bases remaining between them. This CDR3 is CASKKLEGVPLHF. CDR3 DNA sequence: TGTGCCAGCAAAAAACTAGAGGGAGTACCCCTCCACTTT.

A word on this clone: This is likely an artifact of a read error, given a far larger clone one base away. This CDR3 is also generated by other DNA sequences in the sample. The V and J genes are TRBV7-8 and TRBJ1-6; tentatively, D is TRBD1 (5 bases). The CDR3 has 13 amino acids. Trimming cost V 5 bases and J 7 bases, with 9 bases left between them. CDR1 is SGHVS, CDR2 FQNEAQ, per germline. CDR3 nucleotides: TGTGCCAGCAGCCCGCGACAGAATTCACCCCTCCACTTT. The encoded protein is CASSPRQNSPLHF.

The chain recombines TRBV18 with TRBJ2-2; 8 bases map to TRBD1. The CDR3 covers 14 residues. V shed 3 bases and J 7 bases; nucleotides not matched to a gene: 4. CDR1 and CDR2 (germline): KGHSH, LQKENI. CDR3 amino acids: CASSPGTGHGELFF. In nucleotides, the CDR3 is TGTGCCAGCTCACCTGGGACAGGCCACGGGGAGCTGTTTTTT. Based on the CDR3 plus reference TRBV18 and TRBJ2-2, the full variable domain is NAGVMQNPRHLVRRRGQEARLRCSPMKGHSHVYWYRQLPEEGLKFMVYLQKENIIDESGMPKERFSAEFPKEGPSILRIQQVVRGDSAAYFCASSPGTGHGELFFGEGSRLTVL.

This rearrangement joins TRBV27 to TRBJ2-7, with 10 bases identical to TRBD1. Germline CDR1 reads MNHEY; CDR2 reads SMNVEV (reference sequence). V lost 5 bases, J lost 2 bases, and 3 bases stayed unmatched. The CDR3 has 14 residues. The CDR3, as DNA: TGTGCCAGCAGTACCGGGACAGGGGCCTACGAGCAGTACTTC. It encodes CASSTGTGAYEQYF.

This clone was picked up many times. This chain uses TRBV2 with TRBJ2-7, with TRBD1 as a possible D gene (5 bases). V was clipped by 6 bases and J by 0 bases, with 15 bases between them. The CDR3 has 15 amino acids. Germline V gene data show CDR1 as SNHLY and CDR2 as FYNNEI. The CDR3 here is CASRVDSTLSYEQYF. Written as DNA, the CDR3 is TGTGCCAGCAGGGTCGACAGCACGCTCTCCTACGAGCAGTACTTC.

V usage is TRBV28 and J usage is TRBJ2-7; the D gene is possibly TRBD2 (6 bases). Trimming cost V 3 bases and J 4 bases, with 13 bases left between them. The V gene's germline CDR1 is MDHEN and CDR2 SYDVKM. This CDR3 is 14 amino acids long. CDR3 in amino acids: CASSFPGVNYEQYF. CDR3 nucleotide sequence: TGTGCCAGCAGTTTTCCGGGGGTGAATTACGAGCAGTACTTC.

V usage is TRBV9 and J usage is TRBJ2-1; 8 bases are a match to TRBD1. The junction had 7 bases not matched to a gene; V was cut back by 4 bases and J by 4 bases. The CDR3 runs to 15 residues. CDR1 and CDR2 (germline): SGDLS, YYNGEE. The CDR3 loop reads CASSLDRGLYNEQFF. The DNA for the CDR3 is TGTGCCAGCAGCCTCGACAGGGGTTTGTACAATGAGCAGTTCTTC.

The V call is TRBV7-9, the J call TRBJ2-6, with 7 nucleotides matching TRBD1. The V and J ends lost 4 bases and 3 bases, in that order; junction bases with no gene match: 9. This CDR3 spans 17 amino acids. Per the germline V gene, CDR1 is SEHNR and CDR2 is FQNEAQ (reference sequence). The CDR3: CASSSSPTGVGANVLTF. As DNA, the CDR3 is TGTGCCAGCAGCTCCAGCCCCACAGGGGTTGGGGCCAACGTCCTGACTTTC. Together with reference TRBV7-9 and TRBJ2-6, the CDR3 gives the full variable domain: DTGVSQNPRHKITKRGQNVTFRCDPISEHNRLYWYRQTLGQGPEFLTYFQNEAQLEKSRLLSDRFSAERPKGSFSTLEIQRTEQGDSAMYLCASSSSPTGVGANVLTFGAGSRLTVL.

In this sample, this clone turned up a few times. V is TRBV10-3 and J is TRBJ1-1; no firm D call. CDR1 and CDR2 (germline): ENHRY, SYGVKD. The CDR3 has 13 residues. V shed 0 bases and J shed 9 bases, with 11 bases lying between them. CDR3 DNA: TGTGCCATCAGTGAGTCGACATGGGGAAAAGCTTTCTTT. Its translation: CAISESTWGKAFF.

The chain combines TRBV14 with TRBJ1-1, with D possibly matching TRBD1 (5 bases). This CDR3 is 13 amino acids long. Germline V gene data show CDR1 as SGHDN and CDR2 as FVKESK. V lost 4 bases to trimming and J lost 5 bases, with 11 bases between them. CDR3 DNA: TGTGCCAGCAGCCGACAGTCGGTAACTGAAGCTTTCTTT. Residues: CASSRQSVTEAFF.

The chain has TRBV18 and TRBJ1-5, with 10 bases fitting TRBD1. Trimming cost V 4 bases and J 7 bases; bases outside gene matches: 7. Germline CDR1 KGHSH, CDR2 LQKENI. The CDR3 sequence is 15 residues long. CDR3 bases: TGTGCCAGCTCACAAGACAGGGGGCAGGGACAGCCCCAGCATTTT. It is translated as CASSQDRGQGQPQHF.

The V call is TRBV10-3, the J call TRBJ1-2, with D hard to call. Germline CDR1 is ENHRY and CDR2 is SYGVKD. This CDR3 is built from 15 residues. Deletions cut 5 bases from V and 4 bases from J, with 17 bases between. The CDR3: CAISPALSPLYGYTF. The CDR3 DNA sequence: TGTGCCATCAGTCCCGCCTTATCCCCCCTCTATGGCTACACCTTC.

The chain employs TRBV6-5 and TRBJ2-1, with unresolved D. This CDR3 has 13 residues. Germline V gene lookup returns CDR1 MNHEY and CDR2 SVGAGI. Trimming took off 3 bases at V and 7 bases at J, with 10 bases between the two ends. CDR3 sequence: CASSYEKKNEQFF. The CDR3 DNA reads as TGTGCCAGCAGTTATGAGAAGAAGAATGAGCAGTTCTTC.

V and J are TRBV19 and TRBJ2-5; D is tentatively TRBD1 or TRBD2 (7 bases each). The CDR3 sequence is 13 residues long. Trimming removed 9 bases at V and 3 bases at J, with 14 bases between. Germline lookup yields CDR1 LNHDA and CDR2 SQIVND (reference sequence). Here the CDR3 DNA reads TGTGCCAGCCGCCCAGGGGGGGAAGAGACCCAGTACTTC. It is translated as CASRPGGEETQYF.

The V call is TRBV29-1, the J call TRBJ1-1; D gene unclear. The V gene lost 4 bases and the J gene lost 0 bases, with 12 bases spanning the gap. This CDR3 is built from 14 residues. The germline CDR1 and CDR2 sequences are SQVTM and ANQGSEA. DNA of the CDR3: TGCAGCGTTGTTTTTTGGCCCATGAACACTGAAGCTTTCTTT. This translates into CSVVFWPMNTEAFF.

The V call is TRBV27, the J call TRBJ1-1, with D possibly matching TRBD1 (6 bases). CDR1 is MNHEY and CDR2 is SMNVEV in the germline V gene (reference sequence). Deletions cut 0 bases from V and 11 bases from J, with 13 bases between. CDR3 length: 13 residues. This CDR3 is CASSLSGGRMAFF. Here the CDR3 DNA reads TGTGCCAGCAGTTTATCGGGGGGGCGTATGGCTTTCTTT.

The rearrangement links TRBV6-4 to TRBJ1-1; maybe TRBD1 (6 bases). V gave up 3 bases and J gave up 5 bases, with 13 bases separating them. This CDR3 region has 14 residues. Germline CDR1 MRHNA, CDR2 SNTAGT. CDR3 amino acids: CASSEGRGKTEAFF. The CDR3 nucleotides are TGTGCCAGCAGTGAAGGGAGGGGGAAGACTGAAGCTTTCTTT.